This is a list of T cell receptor beta chains from one sample in a study of T-cell memory formation after mild COVID-19. TCRdb re-analysed the 5' RACE reads in MiXCR, keeping a single row per CDR3 protein. The data contain approximately 150,000 distinct CDR3 sequences, about 14% of them seen just once; the ten biggest clones take up less than 15%. The sequencing sample was made of PBMCs or a T cell subset sorted from them (not recorded which). The origin of the receptors is an adult woman who had mild COVID-19 (a few samples of this study predate the infection). Cell type and time point are not known. Each CDR3 is given with its conserved first and last residue. A D gene is named only where the DNA matches it firmly. Expanded clones get a size class; other rows say once, few or many, or leave the size out.

d_gene: .
v_gene: TRBV5-1
abundance: .
j_gene: TRBJ2-3
CDR3aa: CASSWRGDAGTDTQYF
CDR3nt: TGCGCCAGCAGCTGGAGGGGGGATGCGGGCACAGATACGCAGTATTTT

d_gene: .
v_gene: TRBV20-1
abundance: few
j_gene: TRBJ2-2
CDR3aa: CSARDKGNTGELFF
CDR3nt: TGCAGTGCTAGAGATAAAGGGAACACCGGGGAGCTGTTTTTT

d_gene: TRBD1
v_gene: TRBV10-3
abundance: .
j_gene: TRBJ2-3
CDR3aa: CAISAGQGDTDTQYF
CDR3nt: TGTGCCATCAGTGCCGGACAGGGAGATACAGATACGCAGTATTTT

d_gene: .
v_gene: TRBV5-1
abundance: few
j_gene: TRBJ1-4
CDR3aa: CASGSAEIGEKLFF
CDR3nt: TGCGCCAGCGGGTCGGCGGAGATCGGTGAAAAACTGTTTTTT

d_gene: TRBD1
v_gene: TRBV30
abundance: once
j_gene: TRBJ1-5
CDR3aa: CAWNIGTGLGQPQHF
CDR3nt: TGTGCCTGGAATATCGGGACAGGGCTCGGTCAGCCCCAGCATTTT

d_gene: TRBD1
v_gene: TRBV5-1
abundance: few
j_gene: TRBJ2-7
CDR3aa: CASSPDRVTYEQYF
CDR3nt: TGCGCCAGCAGCCCGGACAGGGTTACCTACGAGCAGTACTTC

d_gene: .
v_gene: TRBV7-9
abundance: few
j_gene: TRBJ1-2
CDR3aa: CASSLEGGESYTF
CDR3nt: TGTGCCAGCAGCTTAGAAGGCGGCGAAAGCTACACCTTC

d_gene: TRBD1
v_gene: TRBV7-8
abundance: .
j_gene: TRBJ2-7
CDR3aa: CASSLEGTGEHEQYF
CDR3nt: TGTGCCAGCAGCTTAGAGGGGACAGGGGAACACGAGCAGTACTTC

d_gene: .
v_gene: TRBV4-1
abundance: few
j_gene: TRBJ2-7
CDR3aa: CASSPRDVYYEQYF
CDR3nt: TGCGCCAGCAGCCCTCGGGACGTCTACTACGAGCAGTACTTC

d_gene: .
v_gene: TRBV7-9
abundance: few
j_gene: TRBJ2-1
CDR3aa: CASSLATGPAGEFF
CDR3nt: TGTGCCAGCAGCTTAGCGACAGGGCCGGCGGGGGAGTTCTTC

d_gene: TRBD2
v_gene: TRBV4-1
abundance: .
j_gene: TRBJ2-5
CDR3aa: CASSQLIAGEETQYF
CDR3nt: TGCGCCAGCAGCCAACTAATAGCGGGGGAAGAGACCCAGTACTTC

d_gene: .
v_gene: TRBV4-1
abundance: .
j_gene: TRBJ2-7
CDR3aa: CASSGGPGLSYEQYF
CDR3nt: TGCGCCAGCAGCGGGGGACCGGGACTGAGCTACGAGCAGTACTTC

d_gene: .
v_gene: TRBV27
abundance: few
j_gene: TRBJ2-1
CDR3aa: CASSLEGRYYNEQFF
CDR3nt: TGTGCCAGCAGTTTGGAGGGGCGCTACTACAATGAGCAGTTCTTC

d_gene: .
v_gene: TRBV12-3/TRBV12-4
abundance: many
j_gene: TRBJ2-7
CDR3aa: CASSDSNEQYF
CDR3nt: TGTGCCAGCAGCGACTCAAACGAGCAGTACTTC

d_gene: TRBD2
v_gene: TRBV5-4
abundance: .
j_gene: TRBJ2-7
CDR3aa: CASSKSSGIYEQYF
CDR3nt: TGTGCCAGCAGCAAAAGTAGCGGGATTTACGAGCAGTACTTC

d_gene: .
v_gene: TRBV5-5
abundance: .
j_gene: TRBJ2-3
CDR3aa: CASSSLETVNTQYF
CDR3nt: TGTGCCAGCAGCTCCCTCGAGACAGTAAATACGCAGTATTTT

d_gene: .
v_gene: TRBV2
abundance: many
j_gene: TRBJ2-1
CDR3aa: CASSEVGGPVEQFF
CDR3nt: TGTGCCAGCAGTGAAGTGGGGGGGCCGGTTGAGCAGTTCTTC

d_gene: TRBD2
v_gene: TRBV15
abundance: few
j_gene: TRBJ2-3
CDR3aa: CATSRDSALAGSTDTQYF
CDR3nt: TGTGCCACCAGCAGAGATTCGGCACTAGCGGGGAGCACAGATACGCAGTATTTT

d_gene: TRBD2
v_gene: TRBV24-1
abundance: .
j_gene: TRBJ2-7
CDR3aa: CATSALSGTTYEQYF
CDR3nt: TGTGCCACCAGTGCCCTTAGCGGGACGACCTACGAGCAGTACTTC

d_gene: .
v_gene: TRBV6-5
abundance: few
j_gene: TRBJ1-1
CDR3aa: CASSYRISGDTEAFF
CDR3nt: TGTGCCAGCAGTTACAGAATCTCGGGGGACACTGAAGCTTTCTTT

d_gene: TRBD2
v_gene: TRBV3-1
abundance: .
j_gene: TRBJ2-2
CDR3aa: CASSPRTSRAGELFF
CDR3nt: TGTGCCAGCAGCCCCCGGACTAGCCGCGCCGGGGAGCTGTTTTTT

d_gene: .
v_gene: TRBV4-3
abundance: few
j_gene: TRBJ2-7
CDR3aa: CASSLTPGRGYEQYF
CDR3nt: TGCGCCAGCAGCCTCACCCCGGGGCGGGGTTACGAGCAGTACTTC

d_gene: .
v_gene: TRBV5-6
abundance: few
j_gene: TRBJ2-5
CDR3aa: CASSVSTAGTQYF
CDR3nt: TGTGCCAGCAGCGTATCTACCGCGGGAACCCAGTACTTC

d_gene: .
v_gene: TRBV12-3/TRBV12-4
abundance: .
j_gene: TRBJ2-5
CDR3aa: CASSLPGNQETQYF
CDR3nt: TGTGCCAGCAGTTTACCGGGTAACCAAGAGACCCAGTACTTC

d_gene: TRBD1
v_gene: TRBV6-5
abundance: many
j_gene: TRBJ2-7
CDR3aa: CASSYSGTGVYEQYF
CDR3nt: TGTGCCAGCAGTTACTCGGGGACAGGGGTGTACGAGCAGTACTTC

d_gene: .
v_gene: TRBV7-9
abundance: .
j_gene: TRBJ2-1
CDR3aa: CASSLWVGTGDEQFF
CDR3nt: TGTGCCAGCAGCTTATGGGTAGGAACCGGTGATGAGCAGTTCTTC

d_gene: TRBD2
v_gene: TRBV7-6
abundance: many
j_gene: TRBJ2-6
CDR3aa: CASSLAGGRAGANVLTF
CDR3nt: TGTGCCAGCAGCTTAGCCGGAGGGAGGGCTGGGGCCAACGTCCTGACTTTC

d_gene: TRBD1
v_gene: TRBV12-3/TRBV12-4
abundance: .
j_gene: TRBJ2-1
CDR3aa: CASRPRGIRNEQFF
CDR3nt: TGTGCCAGCAGGCCCAGGGGGATTCGGAATGAGCAGTTCTTC

d_gene: .
v_gene: TRBV4-3
abundance: many
j_gene: TRBJ2-2
CDR3aa: CASSQDLSSARGGELFF
CDR3nt: TGCGCCAGCAGCCAAGATCTATCCAGCGCCCGTGGCGGGGAGCTGTTTTTT

d_gene: TRBD1
v_gene: TRBV20-1
abundance: .
j_gene: TRBJ1-2
CDR3aa: CSGRDSYGYTF
CDR3nt: TGCAGTGGGAGGGACAGCTATGGCTACACCTTC

d_gene: .
v_gene: TRBV9
abundance: few
j_gene: TRBJ2-3
CDR3aa: CASSTRDGGTTDTQYF
CDR3nt: TGTGCCAGCAGCACCCGGGACGGAGGAACCACAGATACGCAGTATTTT

d_gene: TRBD2
v_gene: TRBV20-1
abundance: .
j_gene: TRBJ2-3
CDR3aa: CSARALRGARTDTQYF
CDR3nt: TGCAGTGCTAGGGCCCTGCGGGGGGCCCGCACAGATACGCAGTATTTT

d_gene: .
v_gene: TRBV2
abundance: .
j_gene: TRBJ2-1
CDR3aa: CASRGLFEFF
CDR3nt: TGTGCCAGCAGAGGCTTGTTTGAGTTCTTC

d_gene: TRBD2
v_gene: TRBV19
abundance: .
j_gene: TRBJ2-7
CDR3aa: CASRSLAGGFYEQYF
CDR3nt: TGTGCCAGTCGGAGTCTAGCGGGAGGCTTCTACGAGCAGTACTTC

d_gene: TRBD2
v_gene: TRBV5-1
abundance: .
j_gene: TRBJ2-1
CDR3aa: CASSPSGKENEQFF
CDR3nt: TGCGCCAGCAGCCCTAGCGGGAAGGAGAATGAGCAGTTCTTC

d_gene: .
v_gene: TRBV7-6
abundance: .
j_gene: TRBJ2-3
CDR3aa: CASSPFSGTSTDTQYF
CDR3nt: TGTGCCAGCAGCCCCTTTAGCGGAACTAGCACAGATACGCAGTATTTT

d_gene: .
v_gene: TRBV5-1
abundance: few
j_gene: TRBJ2-1
CDR3aa: CASSPGGVLVYNEQFF
CDR3nt: TGCGCCAGCAGTCCAGGGGGGGTATTGGTGTACAATGAGCAGTTCTTC

d_gene: TRBD2
v_gene: TRBV13
abundance: few
j_gene: TRBJ2-4
CDR3aa: CASTREGENIQYF
CDR3nt: TGTGCCAGCACCAGGGAGGGTGAAAACATTCAGTACTTC

d_gene: TRBD1
v_gene: TRBV7-2
abundance: few
j_gene: TRBJ2-7
CDR3aa: CASSWEGQGGYEQYF
CDR3nt: TGTGCCAGCAGCTGGGAAGGACAGGGAGGCTACGAGCAGTACTTC

d_gene: .
v_gene: TRBV2
abundance: few
j_gene: TRBJ1-1
CDR3aa: CASRAGRMNTEAFF
CDR3nt: TGTGCCAGCAGAGCGGGCAGGATGAACACTGAAGCTTTCTTT

d_gene: TRBD2
v_gene: TRBV4-1
abundance: few
j_gene: TRBJ2-3
CDR3aa: CASGEGTDTQYF
CDR3nt: TGCGCCAGCGGGGAGGGGACAGATACGCAGTATTTT

d_gene: .
v_gene: TRBV7-9
abundance: .
j_gene: TRBJ2-2
CDR3aa: CASSLRTSDPGELFF
CDR3nt: TGTGCCAGCAGCTTGCGCACCAGCGACCCCGGGGAGCTGTTTTTT

d_gene: .
v_gene: TRBV5-1
abundance: many
j_gene: TRBJ2-5
CDR3aa: CASSLFIYEETQYF
CDR3nt: TGCGCCAGCAGCTTGTTCATCTACGAGGAGACCCAGTACTTC

d_gene: .
v_gene: TRBV30
abundance: .
j_gene: TRBJ1-3
CDR3aa: CAWTVAGNTIYF
CDR3nt: TGTGCCTGGACAGTTGCTGGAAACACCATATATTTT

d_gene: TRBD1
v_gene: TRBV14
abundance: .
j_gene: TRBJ2-5
CDR3aa: CASRPGTGGVLRENFQETQYF
CDR3nt: TGTGCCAGCAGGCCCGGGACAGGGGGCGTTCTGCGGGAGAATTTCCAAGAGACCCAGTACTTC

d_gene: TRBD1
v_gene: TRBV27
abundance: few
j_gene: TRBJ2-2
CDR3aa: CASSPQTGAAGELFF
CDR3nt: TGTGCCAGCAGTCCTCAGACAGGGGCTGCCGGGGAGCTGTTTTTT

d_gene: .
v_gene: TRBV27
abundance: .
j_gene: TRBJ2-3
CDR3aa: CASSFKRTDTQYF
CDR3nt: TGTGCCAGCAGTTTTAAACGCACAGATACGCAGTATTTT

d_gene: .
v_gene: TRBV25-1
abundance: .
j_gene: TRBJ1-5
CDR3aa: CASSEYTANQPQHF
CDR3nt: TGTGCCAGCAGTGAATATACAGCGAATCAGCCCCAGCATTTT

d_gene: TRBD2
v_gene: TRBV7-9
abundance: once
j_gene: TRBJ2-1
CDR3aa: CASSIRGLAGEYNEQFF
CDR3nt: TGTGCCAGCAGCATACGGGGACTAGCGGGAGAGTACAATGAGCAGTTCTTC

d_gene: TRBD1
v_gene: TRBV7-9
abundance: .
j_gene: TRBJ1-4
CDR3aa: CASSPGQAINEKLFF
CDR3nt: TGTGCCAGCAGCCCCGGACAGGCGATTAATGAAAAACTGTTTTTT